Sequencing of this T cell receptor beta chain was carried out in a study of shared clonotypes between healthy human individuals. Study-level information: The plates for each donor numbered three CD4 naive, three CD4 memory, two CD8 naive and one CD8 memory.

The CDR3 runs to 16 residues. CDR1 SGHAT and CDR2 FQNNGV come from the germline V gene. The V gene lost 0 bases and the J gene lost 2 bases, with 13 bases spanning the gap. The naive CD8 population came from CD45RO-negative cells selected for CCR7, without terminally differentiated effector memory CD45RA+ cells. General observations from the study: Generally, naive subsets came out with larger estimated richness than memory subsets.

At the deep level, the assay was run. Every immunoSEQ plate was one replicate of a subset's evenly spread DNA. Repertoires were generated with immunoSEQ multiplex PCR, while TCRdb's copy carries only in-frame clones and drops some. The repertoire consists of roughly 2,000,000 clones, with 80% to 95% occurring once and the leading ten covering over 1.5%. As regards this clone: The antigen is undetermined.

The rearrangement uses TRBV11-2 and TRBJ2-5, with D hard to call. Sample: naive CD8+ T cells from PBMCs. This TCR derives from a man aged 18 to 30 in good health. Some clones in this sample may be carry-over from other donors' samples. CDR3 sequence (DNA): TGTGCCAGCAGCTTAGATCCGGTCGGATTACAAGAGACCCAGTACTTC. It translates to CASSLDPVGLQETQYF. The full variable domain, in which reference TRBV11-2 and TRBJ2-5 provide the parts outside the CDR3, is EAGVAQSPRYKIIEKRQSVAFWCNPISGHATLYWYQQILGQGPKLLIQFQNNGVVDDSQLPKDRFSAERLKGVDSTLKIQPAKLEDSAVYLCASSLDPVGLQETQYFGPGTRLLVL.